A selection of T cell receptor beta chains follows, all from one sample in a study of cytomegalovirus exposure and HLA in healthy donors. Using immunoSEQ multiplex PCR, the repertoire was profiled, and TCRdb retains in-frame clones only, with some absent. The sample has approximately 120,000 clones, about 81% seen once; the top ten hold less than 1.1%. Sequenced input: PBMCs. The receptors were sampled from a woman aged 25 to 39 in good health and CMV-seronegative. Each CDR3 is given with its conserved first and last residue. The order of the fields is D gene, clone size, J gene, V gene, CDR3 DNA, CDR3 protein. A D gene is named only where the DNA matches it firmly. The listing skips clone size in some rows; elsewhere it reads once, few, many or a size class.

>TRBD1|.|TRBJ2-3|TRBV7-3
TGTGCCAGCAGCCCGGACAGGGTAAATACGCAGTATTTT
CASSPDRVNTQYF
>TRBD2|.|TRBJ2-1|TRBV13
TGTGCCAGCAGCTCCCCGACTAGCGGGGGGACCCCCTACAATGAGCAGTTCTTC
CASSSPTSGGTPYNEQFF
>TRBD1|.|TRBJ2-5|TRBV13
TGTGCCAGCAGCAACCGGGACAGCCAAGAGACCCAGTACTTC
CASSNRDSQETQYF
>.|once|TRBJ2-1|TRBV15
TGTGCCACCAGCAGAGAGGGGGGTGGGGTCTACAATGAGCAGTTCTTC
CATSREGGGVYNEQFF
>TRBD2|.|TRBJ2-1|TRBV7-3
TGTGCCAGCAGCTTAACGGGACTAGCGGGAGCCTACTACAATGAGCAGTTCTTC
CASSLTGLAGAYYNEQFF
>.|.|TRBJ2-5|TRBV18
TGTGCCAGCTCACCAGACTCTACTAATCAAGAGACCCAGTACTTC
CASSPDSTNQETQYF
>.|.|TRBJ2-7|TRBV15
TGTGCCACCAGCAGAGGCGTGTTAAATGACGAGCAGTACTTC
CATSRGVLNDEQYF
>TRBD1|.|TRBJ1-6|TRBV28
TGTGCCAGCAGTTTCTCCGGACAGGAAAGCTCCTATAATTCACCCCTCCACTTT
CASSFSGQESSYNSPLHF
>.|.|TRBJ2-1|TRBV30
TGTGCCTGGAGCCCTAAGGGGCAGATCAATGAGCAGTTCTTC
CAWSPKGQINEQFF
>TRBD1|.|TRBJ1-5|TRBV6-1
TGTGCCAGCAGAGAGGGACAGAATAGCAATCAGCCCCAGCATTTT
CASREGQNSNQPQHF
>.|once|TRBJ2-5|TRBV11-2
TGTGCCAGCAGCTTAGAGCAGCAAGAGACCCAGTACTTC
CASSLEQQETQYF
>TRBD1|.|TRBJ1-1|TRBV10-3
TGTGCCATCAGTCGGGGACAGAACGCTGAAGCTTTCTTT
CAISRGQNAEAFF
>.|.|TRBJ2-7|TRBV7-9
TGTGCCAGCAGCTTAGTAGGGGTTTGGGGGGGCTCCAACGAGCAGTACTTC
CASSLVGVWGGSNEQYF
>.|.|TRBJ1-3|TRBV4-2
TGTGCCAGCAGTACAAGCTCTGGAAACACCATATATTTT
CASSTSSGNTIYF
>TRBD1|.|TRBJ2-1|TRBV9
TGTGCCAGCAGCGTAGGGACAGGGTCTTCGAGTGAGCAGTTCTTC
CASSVGTGSSSEQFF
>TRBD2|.|TRBJ2-7|TRBV30
TGTGCCTGGAGTCCCCTAGCGGGCTCCCACTACGAGCAGTACTTC
CAWSPLAGSHYEQYF
>.|.|TRBJ2-2|TRBV7-3
TGTGCCAGCAGCTTACAGCCCGTCGACAGCCGCACCGGGGAGCTGTTTTTT
CASSLQPVDSRTGELFF
>TRBD1|.|TRBJ1-1|TRBV18
TGTGCCAGCTCCTCGGGACAGGGTCACACTGAAGCTTTCTTT
CASSSGQGHTEAFF
>.|few|TRBJ1-2|TRBV6-6
TGTGCCAGCAGCCGGGACATATACTATGGCTACACCTTC
CASSRDIYYGYTF
>TRBD1|.|TRBJ2-1|TRBV15
TGTGCCACCAGCAGGTTGACAGGGGATGTACACAATGAGCAGTTCTTC
CATSRLTGDVHNEQFF
>.|.|TRBJ2-3|TRBV9
TGTGCCAGCAGCCCGGAGGTGGGGGGGCGAGATACGCAGTATTTT
CASSPEVGGRDTQYF
>.|few|TRBJ1-6|TRBV10-1
TGCGCCAGCAGCCGGGACTCCTTGGGGAATAATTCACCCCTCCACTTT
CASSRDSLGNNSPLHF
>TRBD1|.|TRBJ2-7|TRBV27
TGTGCCAGCAGCTACTACACAGGACAGGGGGCCGTGCAGTACTTC
CASSYYTGQGAVQYF
>.|.|TRBJ1-3|TRBV6-5
TGTGCCAGCAGTCAAACAGGAGCCTCTGGAAACACCATATATTTT
CASSQTGASGNTIYF
>.|.|TRBJ2-3|TRBV6-1
TGTGCCAGTGTATCAAGCGTGACAGATACGCAGTATTTT
CASVSSVTDTQYF
>TRBD1|once|TRBJ1-5|TRBV19
TGTGCCAGTAGTGCGGACAGGGGAGGCAATCAGCCCCAGCATTTT
CASSADRGGNQPQHF
>.|few|TRBJ1-3|TRBV6-6
TGTGCCAGCAGTTCAACAGGGAAGAACGGAAACACCATATATTTT
CASSSTGKNGNTIYF
>TRBD2|once|TRBJ2-1|TRBV19
TGTGCCAGTTCAGCGGGAGGGGGGGGCATAACCAATGAGCAGTTCTTC
CASSAGGGGITNEQFF
>TRBD2|.|TRBJ2-7|TRBV7-9
TGTGCCAGCAGCTTAGGGGGGGGAATACCCCGCGGCGAGCAGTACTTC
CASSLGGGIPRGEQYF
>.|.|TRBJ2-7|TRBV11-3
TGTGCCAGCAGCTCCAGGACGGGAAACTACGAGCAGTACTTC
CASSSRTGNYEQYF
>TRBD1|.|TRBJ1-4|TRBV28
TGTGCCAGCAGTGGCTCCGGGACAGGGGTAGAAAAACTGTTTTTT
CASSGSGTGVEKLFF
>TRBD2|.|TRBJ2-1|TRBV19
TGTGCCAGTAGCTCGGAGCTAGCGGATTATAATGAGCAGTTCTTC
CASSSELADYNEQFF
>.|.|TRBJ1-5|TRBV28
TGTGCCAGTTGGGTCCGGCGGGATCAGCCCCAGCATTTT
CASWVRRDQPQHF
>.|few|TRBJ1-1|TRBV27
TGTGCCAGCAGTGTCGACAGGACACTCACTGAAGCTTTCTTT
CASSVDRTLTEAFF
>TRBD1|.|TRBJ1-2|TRBV29-1
TGCAGCGCCGGCCCTGGGACAGGGTTTGGCTACACCTTC
CSAGPGTGFGYTF
>TRBD1|.|TRBJ2-5|TRBV7-2
TGTGCCAGCAGCATCGACAGGGGGCTCGAGACCCAGTACTTC
CASSIDRGLETQYF
>.|.|TRBJ1-2|TRBV7-2
TGTGCCAGCAGCCCTATCACTTTGGGGGGGCGAGGCTACACCTTC
CASSPITLGGRGYTF
>.|.|TRBJ2-2|TRBV19
TGTGCCAGTAGTATAGGCCCCCGGGCGAACACCGGGGAGCTGTTTTTT
CASSIGPRANTGELFF
>.|.|TRBJ1-1|TRBV29-1
TGCAGCGTTGCAAAGGGGCAGGGGCGAACCACTGAAGCTTTCTTT
CSVAKGQGRTTEAFF
>.|.|TRBJ1-2|TRBV4-2
TGTGCCAGCAGCCAAGATCAAGCCCAAATCCAGGGAAGCTATGGCTACACCTTC
CASSQDQAQIQGSYGYTF
>TRBD2|.|TRBJ2-5|TRBV5-1
TGCGCCAGCAGGGAGGGGACTAACCAAGAGACCCAGTACTTC
CASREGTNQETQYF
>.|few|TRBJ2-7|TRBV14
TGTGCCAGCAGCCCCCAGGTCTACGAGCAGTACTTC
CASSPQVYEQYF
>TRBD1|.|TRBJ1-1|TRBV7-2
TGTGCCAGCAGCTTAGCGACAGGGTACACTGAAGCTTTCTTT
CASSLATGYTEAFF
>.|.|TRBJ1-1|TRBV18
TGTGCCAGCTCACCGTTGGCGGCTGAAGCTTTCTTT
CASSPLAAEAFF
>.|.|TRBJ1-1|TRBV5-4
TGTGCCAGCAGCTCCTTTGACAGGAGGAGCACTGAAGCTTTCTTT
CASSSFDRRSTEAFF
>.|.|TRBJ1-4|TRBV13
TGTGCCAGCAGCTTATGGGCCGCACCCAGCGAAAAACTGTTTTTT
CASSLWAAPSEKLFF
>.|.|TRBJ2-7|TRBV29-1
TGCAGCGTGAAGCCGAACTACGAGCAGTACTTC
CSVKPNYEQYF
>.|.|TRBJ1-1|TRBV19
TGTGCCAGTAGTAGAACCAGGGGCGGCACTGAAGCTTTCTTT
CASSRTRGGTEAFF
>.|.|TRBJ2-7|TRBV28
TGTGCCAGCAGTTTCCGCTACGAGCAGTACTTC
CASSFRYEQYF
>.|.|TRBJ1-2|TRBV11-2
TGTGCCAGCAGCTTAGGGGCAGTCTATGGCTACACCTTC
CASSLGAVYGYTF
>TRBD2|.|TRBJ2-1|TRBV4-3
TGCGCCAGCAGCTACGGACTAGCGGTATACAATGAGCAGTTCTTC
CASSYGLAVYNEQFF
>TRBD1|once|TRBJ1-1|TRBV18
TGTGCCAGCTCACCTACGGTACAGGGGGCTGGCACTGAAGCTTTCTTT
CASSPTVQGAGTEAFF
>TRBD2|many|TRBJ2-7|TRBV2
TGTGCCAGCAGGATGTACTCTTCGGGACTAGCGGGAGTCGGCTACGAGCAGTACTTC
CASRMYSSGLAGVGYEQYF
>.|.|TRBJ1-2|TRBV29-1
TGCAGCGCGGACAGTCAAAGGGGTGGCTACACCTTC
CSADSQRGGYTF
>.|.|TRBJ2-1|TRBV14
TGTGCCAGCAGCCCAAGCGGAGCGGATCGGTTCTTC
CASSPSGADRFF
>.|once|TRBJ2-7|TRBV11-3
TGTGCCAGCAGCTTAGGGCGAGGGAGCCCCTACGAGCAGTACTTC
CASSLGRGSPYEQYF
>.|few|TRBJ2-1|TRBV7-8
TGTGCCAGCAGCTTAGTCCTAGCTGGGGGGGAGCAGTTCTTC
CASSLVLAGGEQFF